The entry below describes one T cell receptor beta chain. Its target is not known. The data originate from a study of identifying expanded T cells in peripheral blood. Study-wide results and caveats: Across healthy donors, higher total template counts meant significantly greater roughly two-week count variance.

Looked up from germline, CDR1 is SGHRS and CDR2 is YFSETQ. Trimming shortened V by 6 bases and J by 8 bases, and 11 bases separated the two germline ends. The CDR3 spans 11 residues. During the collection period, no donor immune events like infections were recorded. Libraries were prepared by immunoSEQ multiplex PCR; TCRdb keeps only in-frame clonotypes and omits some of them. This sample has about 47,000 clones, with about 80% found just once. This receptor was obtained from a person aged 18 to 70 in good health. Sequencing was performed on blood. The rearrangement uses TRBV5-1 and TRBJ1-1; possibly TRBD1 for D (5 bases). In DNA, the CDR3 is TGCGCCAGCATGATGGGGGGAGAAGCTTTCTTT. Its translation is CASMMGGEAFF.